This TCR beta chain comes out of a study of T-cell memory formation after mild COVID-19. Study background: In these data, TCR clusters were largely donor specific.

This clonotype was seen a few times. What it recognizes is unknown. TCRdb re-called the 5' RACE reads through MiXCR, storing one row per CDR3 protein. The sample has around 370,000 distinct CDR3 sequences; around 21% are singletons. Broader study findings: Whether second-wave clones peaking at day 37 were SARS-CoV-2 specific went unconfirmed. Contracting clones from day 15 to 85 had balanced CD4/CD8; later expanders favoured CD4+. Cross-reactive memory appears to have joined, as suggested by some responding clones showing up in pre-infection memory.

Trimming took off 7 bases at V and 2 bases at J, with 15 bases between the two ends. This CDR3 has 15 residues. The sequence was collected from an adult woman who had mild COVID-19 (a few samples of this study predate the infection). Cell type and time point are not known. Sequencing was performed on PBMCs or a T cell subset sorted from them (not recorded which). The chain joins TRBV12-3 or TRBV12-4 to TRBJ1-3; TRBD1 is a possible D gene (5 bases). The DNA for the CDR3 is TGTGCCAGCACCGGGGCCAGGGCTACTGGAAACACCATATATTTT. Encoded protein: CASTGARATGNTIYF.